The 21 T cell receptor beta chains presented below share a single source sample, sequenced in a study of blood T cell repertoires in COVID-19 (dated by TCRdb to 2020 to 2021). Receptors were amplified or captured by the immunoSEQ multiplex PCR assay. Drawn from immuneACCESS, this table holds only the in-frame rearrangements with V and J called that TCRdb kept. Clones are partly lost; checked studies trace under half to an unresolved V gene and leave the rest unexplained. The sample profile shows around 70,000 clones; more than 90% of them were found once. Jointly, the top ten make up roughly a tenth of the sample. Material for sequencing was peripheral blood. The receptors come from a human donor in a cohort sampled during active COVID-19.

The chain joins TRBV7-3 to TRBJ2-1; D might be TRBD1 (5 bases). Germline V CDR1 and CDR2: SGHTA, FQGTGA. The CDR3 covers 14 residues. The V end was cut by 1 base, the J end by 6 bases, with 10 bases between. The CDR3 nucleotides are TGTGCCAGCAGCTTAAATGGGGCTGGCAATGAGCAGTTCTTC. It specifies CASSLNGAGNEQFF.

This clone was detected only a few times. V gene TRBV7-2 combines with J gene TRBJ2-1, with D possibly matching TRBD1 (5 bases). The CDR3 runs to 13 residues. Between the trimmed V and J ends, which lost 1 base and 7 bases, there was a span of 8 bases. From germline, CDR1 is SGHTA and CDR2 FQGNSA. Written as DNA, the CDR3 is TGTGCCAGCAGCTTAGTTAAGGGGAATGAGCAGTTCTTC. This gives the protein CASSLVKGNEQFF.

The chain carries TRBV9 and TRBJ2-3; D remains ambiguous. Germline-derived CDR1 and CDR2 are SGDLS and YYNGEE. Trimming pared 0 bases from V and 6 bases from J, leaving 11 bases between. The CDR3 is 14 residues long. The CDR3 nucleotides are TGTGCCAGCAGCGTAGCAGTGGGCCTGGATACGCAGTATTTT. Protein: CASSVAVGLDTQYF. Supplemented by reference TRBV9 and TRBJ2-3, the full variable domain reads DSGVTQTPKHLITATGQRVTLRCSPRSGDLSVYWYQQSLDQGLQFLIQYYNGEERAKGNILERFSAQQFPDLHSELNLSSLELGDSALYFCASSVAVGLDTQYFGPGTRLTVL.

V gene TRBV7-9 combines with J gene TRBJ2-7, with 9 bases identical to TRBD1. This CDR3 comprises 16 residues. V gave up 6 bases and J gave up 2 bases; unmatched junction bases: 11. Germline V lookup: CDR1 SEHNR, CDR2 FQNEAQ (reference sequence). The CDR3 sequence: CASSHTPGQGAYEQYF. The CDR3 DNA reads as TGTGCCAGCAGTCATACGCCGGGACAGGGCGCCTACGAGCAGTACTTC.

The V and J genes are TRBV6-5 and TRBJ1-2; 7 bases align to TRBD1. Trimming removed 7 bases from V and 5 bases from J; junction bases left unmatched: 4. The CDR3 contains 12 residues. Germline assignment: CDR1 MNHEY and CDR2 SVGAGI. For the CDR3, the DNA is TGTGCCAGCACGACAGGGATTTATGGCTACACCTTC. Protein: CASTTGIYGYTF.

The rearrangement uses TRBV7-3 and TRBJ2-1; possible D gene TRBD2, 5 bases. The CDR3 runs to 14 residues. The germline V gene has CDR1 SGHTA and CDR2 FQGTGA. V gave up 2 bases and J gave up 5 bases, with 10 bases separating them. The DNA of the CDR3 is TGTGCCAGCAGCTTAGGACTGGCAAACAATGAGCAGTTCTTC. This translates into CASSLGLANNEQFF.

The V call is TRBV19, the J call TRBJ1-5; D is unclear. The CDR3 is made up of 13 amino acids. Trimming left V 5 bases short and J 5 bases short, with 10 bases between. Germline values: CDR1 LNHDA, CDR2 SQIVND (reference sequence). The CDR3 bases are TGTGCCAGTAGTCCTCAGGCTCATCAGCCCCAGCATTTT. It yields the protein CASSPQAHQPQHF.

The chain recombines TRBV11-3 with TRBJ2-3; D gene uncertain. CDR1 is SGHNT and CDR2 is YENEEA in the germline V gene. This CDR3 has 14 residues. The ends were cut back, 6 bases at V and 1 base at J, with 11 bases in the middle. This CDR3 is CASSQTAGTDTQYF. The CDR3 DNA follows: TGTGCCAGCAGTCAAACGGCGGGCACAGATACGCAGTATTTT.

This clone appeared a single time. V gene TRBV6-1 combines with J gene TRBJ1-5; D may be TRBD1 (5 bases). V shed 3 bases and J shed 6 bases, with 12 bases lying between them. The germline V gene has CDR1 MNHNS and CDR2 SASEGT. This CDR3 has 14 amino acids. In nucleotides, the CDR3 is TGTGCCAGCAGTGAGGAGGGGAAAGGTCAGCCCCAGCATTTT. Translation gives CASSEEGKGQPQHF.

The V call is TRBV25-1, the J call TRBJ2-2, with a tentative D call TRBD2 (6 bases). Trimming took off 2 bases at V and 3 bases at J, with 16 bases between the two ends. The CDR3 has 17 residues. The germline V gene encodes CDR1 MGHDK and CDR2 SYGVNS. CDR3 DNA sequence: TGTGCCAGCAGTGAAGGACGGGGGACTTCCCACACCGGGGAGCTGTTTTTT. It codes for CASSEGRGTSHTGELFF. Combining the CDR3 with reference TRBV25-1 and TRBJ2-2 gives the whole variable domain EADIYQTPRYLVIGTGKKITLECSQTMGHDKMYWYQQDPGMELHLIHYSYGVNSTEKGDLSSESTVSRIRTEHFPLTLESARPSHTSQYLCASSEGRGTSHTGELFFGEGSRLTVL.

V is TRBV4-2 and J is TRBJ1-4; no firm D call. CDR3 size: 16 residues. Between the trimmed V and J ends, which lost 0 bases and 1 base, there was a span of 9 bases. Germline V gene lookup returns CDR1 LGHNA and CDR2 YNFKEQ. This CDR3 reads CASSQDLQRTNEKLFF. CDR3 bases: TGTGCCAGCAGCCAAGACCTACAGAGAACTAATGAAAAACTGTTTTTT.

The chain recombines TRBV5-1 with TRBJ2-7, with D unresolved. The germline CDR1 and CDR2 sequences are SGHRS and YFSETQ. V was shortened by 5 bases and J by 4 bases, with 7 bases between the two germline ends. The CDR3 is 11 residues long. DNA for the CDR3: TGCGCCAGCAGTCAAGAGTACGAGCAGTACTTC. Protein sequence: CASSQEYEQYF.

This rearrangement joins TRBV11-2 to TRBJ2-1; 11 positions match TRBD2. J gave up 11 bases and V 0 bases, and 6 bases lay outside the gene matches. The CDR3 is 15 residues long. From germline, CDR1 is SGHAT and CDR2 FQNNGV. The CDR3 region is CASSLDLTTSGKQFF. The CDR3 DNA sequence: TGTGCCAGCAGCTTAGATCTCACGACTAGCGGGAAGCAGTTCTTC.

CDR3 amino acids: CASSKEGQGDLWDSPLHF. In DNA form, the CDR3 reads TGTGCCAGCAGCAAAGAAGGACAGGGGGATCTCTGGGATTCACCCCTCCACTTT. The chain has TRBV21-1 and TRBJ1-6; the DNA was not compared with TRBD1, the D call given in the table. TRBV21-1 is a pseudogene locus. The CDR3 is 18 amino acids.

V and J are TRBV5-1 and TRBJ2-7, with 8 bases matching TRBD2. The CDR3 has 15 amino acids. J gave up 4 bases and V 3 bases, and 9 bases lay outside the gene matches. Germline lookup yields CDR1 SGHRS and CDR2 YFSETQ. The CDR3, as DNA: TGCGCCAGCAGCTCCGGGACTAGTAGAATGTACGAGCAGTACTTC. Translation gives CASSSGTSRMYEQYF.

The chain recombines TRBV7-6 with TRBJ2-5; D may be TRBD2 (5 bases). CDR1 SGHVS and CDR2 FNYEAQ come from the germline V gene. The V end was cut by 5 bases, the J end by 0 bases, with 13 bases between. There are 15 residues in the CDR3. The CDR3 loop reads CASSPFRLYQETQYF. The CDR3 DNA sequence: TGTGCCAGCAGCCCCTTTAGACTATACCAAGAGACCCAGTACTTC.

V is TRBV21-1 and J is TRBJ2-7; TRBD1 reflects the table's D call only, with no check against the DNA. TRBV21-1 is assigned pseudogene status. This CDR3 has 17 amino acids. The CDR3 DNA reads TGTGCCAGCAGCAAAGGAGGGGGACAAGGCCCTTCCTACGAGCAGTACTTC. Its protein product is CASSKGGGQGPSYEQYF.

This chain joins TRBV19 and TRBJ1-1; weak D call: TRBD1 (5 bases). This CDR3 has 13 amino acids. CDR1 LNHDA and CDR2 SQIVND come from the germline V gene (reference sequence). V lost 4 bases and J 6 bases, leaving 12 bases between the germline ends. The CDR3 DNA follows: TGTGCCAGTAGTAGTGGGGGGAGAGCTGAAGCTTTCTTT. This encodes CASSSGGRAEAFF.

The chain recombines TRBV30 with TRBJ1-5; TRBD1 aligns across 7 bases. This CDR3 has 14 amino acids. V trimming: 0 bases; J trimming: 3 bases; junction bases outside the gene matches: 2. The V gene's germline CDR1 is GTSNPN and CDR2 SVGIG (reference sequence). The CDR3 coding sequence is TGTGCCTGGAGTGTACAGGGGACCAATCAGCCCCAGCATTTT. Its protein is CAWSVQGTNQPQHF.

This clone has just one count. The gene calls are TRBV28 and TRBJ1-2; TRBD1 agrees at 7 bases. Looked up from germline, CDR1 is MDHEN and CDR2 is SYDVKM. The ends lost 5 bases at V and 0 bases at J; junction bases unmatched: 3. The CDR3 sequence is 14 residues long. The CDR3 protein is CASSTQGANYGYTF. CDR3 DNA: TGTGCCAGCAGTACCCAGGGGGCTAACTATGGCTACACCTTC.

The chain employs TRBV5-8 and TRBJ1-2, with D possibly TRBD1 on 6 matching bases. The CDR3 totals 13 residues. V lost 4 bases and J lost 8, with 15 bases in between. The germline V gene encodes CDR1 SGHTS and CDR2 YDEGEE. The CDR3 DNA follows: TGTGCCAGCAGCATACAGGGTGTGCGAGGCTACACCTTC. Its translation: CASSIQGVRGYTF.